The entry below gives a single TCR beta chain sequence along with its context. Its antigen remains unidentified. Base qualities are not at hand, and no much larger clone is one base apart. TCRbeta CDR3 regions were amplified from genomic DNA by means of the immunoSEQ Assay, a bias-controlled multiplex PCR. Turning to the authors' computational methods: The number of nucleated cells in each sample was estimated by amplification of reference gene primers within the assay. To quantify the absolute abundance of each unique TCRbeta CDR3 rearrangement, sequence reads were collapsed and filtered. Productive Simpson clonality was computed per sample as the square root of Simpson's diversity index over productive rearrangements. TCRdb's version of the immuneACCESS table is confined to in-frame rearrangements and falls short of the full clone set. An unresolved V gene accounts for under half of the shortfall where checked; the remainder is of unknown origin. V, J and clone size are taken as reported in that table, and D and trimming were inferred from the DNA itself. Here the sample has roughly 440,000 clones; 88% occur a single time. Roughly 12% of the sample belongs to the ten largest clones.

Compared with germline, V lacks 5 bases and J lacks 3 bases; bases without a gene match: 4. The CDR3 spans 13 residues, from the cysteine through the phenylalanine. CDR3 DNA only is kept here, 39 bases in frame from base 1. The data were obtained in a study of blood T cell repertoires in COVID-19 (dated by TCRdb to 2018 to 2020). Study-wide context: Collaborator samples came from the United States, Italy and Spain and covered acute and convalescent phases of COVID-19. The samples were drawn from two sources: the first 160 participants of the ongoing ImmuneRACE study, and 1,000 to 1,500 subjects contributed by 6 global collaborators. HLA class I and class II types, where available, came from metadata supplied by the sample provider rather than from assay-based typing. A freely available public database, intended as a resource for researchers studying the immune response to SARS-CoV-2, is where the repertoires were released. Subjects who had been exposed to COVID-19, were actively infected with it, or had recovered from it provided the deeply sampled blood TCRbeta repertoires that made up the dataset. The sample metadata nearly always contained a de-identified subject ID, COVID-19 status, age in years and sex. The material from the prospective study consisted of cDNA or gDNA derived from T cells, B-cell-depleted T cells, or PBMCs. Study-level results and caveats: The quantity of clinical and demographic metadata differed by source and by participant and was supplied without curation.

One collaborating source in Seattle enrolled patients while the patients were actively infected and followed the patients over time throughout the course of disease. Collaborating institutions collected whole blood in K2EDTA tubes following their own protocols. For TCRbeta analysis, collaborators shipped samples in one of three forms: frozen whole blood, isolated PBMCs, or DNA extracted from either of those sample types. The specimen was peripheral blood. Here the chain combines TRBV12-3 or TRBV12-4 and TRBJ2-7; TRBD1 agrees with 7 junctional bases. This TCR derives from a woman aged 50 to 60 with COVID-19, enrolled during active disease. The CDR3 corresponds to CASSPTGLYEQYF. In nucleotide form, the sequence is TGTGCCAGCAGTCCGACAGGGCTCTACGAGCAGTACTTC.